The 27 T cell receptor beta chains in this list originate from one sample, sequenced in a study of T cell responses to AZD1222 COVID-19 vaccine. Generated by immunoSEQ multiplex PCR, the TCRdb table keeps only in-frame clones and is missing some. The sample lists under 130,000 clones, roughly 90% occurring once. The sequencing here drew on peripheral blood, taken on day 0 of AZD1222 vaccination. The receptors stem from an adult in good health.

This sequence joins TRBV19 and TRBJ1-3, with D tentatively TRBD1 (5 bases). Germline-derived CDR1 and CDR2 are LNHDA and SQIVND (reference sequence). V was cut by 7 bases and J by 0 bases, with 10 bases left in between. The CDR3 runs 14 residues. The CDR3 loop reads CASTEGHSGNTIYF. DNA for the CDR3: TGTGCCAGTACCGAGGGGCACTCTGGAAACACCATATATTTT. The variable domain in full, with the rest retrieved from reference TRBV19 and TRBJ1-3, is DGGITQSPKYLFRKEGQNVTLSCEQNLNHDAMYWYRQDPGQGLRLIYYSQIVNDFQKGDIAEGYSVSREKKESFPLTVTSAQKNPTAFYLCASTEGHSGNTIYFGEGSWLTVV.

The chain employs TRBV2 and TRBJ1-2; D is uncertain. CDR1 is SNHLY and CDR2 is FYNNEI in the germline V gene. CDR3 size: 12 residues. V dropped 2 bases and J dropped 7 bases, with 8 bases sitting between them. This chain's CDR3 is CASSERSGGYTF. The CDR3 DNA follows: TGTGCCAGCAGTGAAAGATCGGGTGGCTACACCTTC.

This chain links TRBV2 with TRBJ1-5, with D uncertain. Germline CDR1 is SNHLY and CDR2 is FYNNEI. V dropped 3 bases and J dropped 1 base, with 13 bases sitting between them. The CDR3 runs 16 residues. CDR3 sequence (DNA): TGTGCCAGCAGTGACGTGAGGGAGAGGAGCAATCAGCCCCAGCATTTT. It encodes CASSDVRERSNQPQHF.

The chain carries TRBV7-2 and TRBJ2-7; TRBD2 agrees at 7 bases. This CDR3 contains 14 residues. Germline V CDR1 and CDR2: SGHTA, FQGNSA. The ends lost 1 base at V and 6 bases at J; junction bases unmatched: 6. The DNA of the CDR3 is TGTGCCAGCAGCTTAGAGGCGGGAGTTCCCGAGCAGTACTTC. Its protein product is CASSLEAGVPEQYF. The full variable domain, in which reference TRBV7-2 and TRBJ2-7 provide the parts outside the CDR3, is GAGVSQSPSNKVTEKGKDVELRCDPISGHTALYWYRQSLGQGLEFLIYFQGNSAPDKSGLPSDRFSAERTGGSVSTLTIQRTQQEDSAVYLCASSLEAGVPEQYFGPGTRLTVT.

The rearrangement uses TRBV2 and TRBJ1-1; perhaps TRBD1 as D (5 bases). This CDR3 is built from 15 residues. The germline V gene has CDR1 SNHLY and CDR2 FYNNEI. Trimming removed 4 bases at V and 1 base at J, with 13 bases between. For the CDR3, the DNA is TGTGCCAGCAGTGCGCCGGGGCGGAGGAACACTGAAGCTTTCTTT. This encodes CASSAPGRRNTEAFF.

The rearrangement uses TRBV2 and TRBJ2-1, with 13 bases aligning to TRBD2. With 6 bases clipped from V and 7 bases from J, the junction kept 0 bases outside the gene matches. The germline V gene encodes CDR1 SNHLY and CDR2 FYNNEI. This CDR3 spans 13 amino acids. CDR3 sequence reads: CASRGLAGNEQFF. CDR3 nucleotides: TGTGCCAGCAGGGGACTAGCGGGGAATGAGCAGTTCTTC.

This chain links TRBV6-5 with TRBJ1-2, with TRBD1 as a possible D gene (5 bases). This CDR3 is built from 12 residues. CDR1 and CDR2 (germline): MNHEY, SVGAGI. Trimming pared 11 bases from V and 8 bases from J, leaving 18 bases between. The CDR3 spells CASTSPRGGYTF. The DNA of the CDR3 is TGTGCCTCCACATCGCCTAGGGGAGGCTACACCTTC.

The rearrangement joins TRBV4-1 to TRBJ2-1; D is undetermined. V was pared by 4 bases and J by 0 bases, with 10 bases between. Looked up from germline, CDR1 is MGHRA and CDR2 is YSYEKL. The CDR3 spans 15 residues. CDR3 in DNA: TGCGCCAGCAGCCGAGCCTGGAGCTCCTACAATGAGCAGTTCTTC. Its protein is CASSRAWSSYNEQFF.

About this clone itself: Germline and junction disagree at one end, which may indicate a read error. The DNA for the CDR3 is TGTGCCAGCAGTGTATGGACTAGCGGGGTTAACTACGAGCAGTACTTC. Translation gives CASSVWTSGVNYEQYF. V gene TRBV28 combines with J gene TRBJ2-7, with 12 bases lining up with TRBD2. The CDR3 has 16 amino acids. The germline V gene has CDR1 MDHEN and CDR2 SYDVKM.

The chain is built from TRBV5-1 and TRBJ1-6; D gene ambiguous. The ends were cut back, 4 bases at V and 9 bases at J, with 11 bases in the middle. The CDR3 runs to 13 residues. The germline CDR1 and CDR2 sequences are SGHRS and YFSETQ. DNA for the CDR3: TGCGCCAGCAGCGAGGCGACGGGTTCACCCCTCCACTTT. Protein product: CASSEATGSPLHF.

The chain links TRBV9 to TRBJ2-3; D might be TRBD1 or TRBD2, each matching 5 bases. The germline V gene has CDR1 SGDLS and CDR2 YYNGEE. V shed 4 bases and J shed 2 bases, with 17 bases lying between them. This CDR3 spans 16 amino acids. CDR3 sequence reads: CASSSRGDPVTDTQYF. The CDR3 coding sequence is TGTGCCAGCAGCTCGAGAGGGGACCCGGTCACAGATACGCAGTATTTT.

V gene TRBV6-2 or TRBV6-3 combines with J gene TRBJ2-3; no definite D call. V lost 5 bases and J 2 bases, leaving 5 bases between the germline ends. Germline CDR1 reads MNHEY; CDR2 reads SVGEGT. The CDR3 runs 12 residues. The CDR3 coding sequence is TGTGCCAGCAGTATTAACACAGATACGCAGTATTTT. This gives the protein CASSINTDTQYF.

The chain links TRBV6-4 to TRBJ2-1; possibly TRBD1 or TRBD2 for D (5 bases each). Germline V gene data show CDR1 as MRHNA and CDR2 as SNTAGT. The CDR3 extends over 14 amino acids. The V and J ends lost 3 bases and 5 bases respectively, with 11 bases between them. Written as DNA, the CDR3 is TGTGCCAGCAGTGATTTCGGGGCGAACAATGAGCAGTTCTTC. This sequence encodes CASSDFGANNEQFF.

V gene TRBV6-2 or TRBV6-3 combines with J gene TRBJ1-2; 8 bases fit TRBD1. Germline V gene sequence: CDR1 MNHEY, CDR2 SVGEGT. The CDR3 runs 14 residues. With 0 bases clipped from V and 8 bases from J, the junction kept 5 bases outside the gene matches. In nucleotides, the CDR3 is TGTGCCAGCAGTTACTCGTTACAGGGGGACGGCTACACCTTC. As protein: CASSYSLQGDGYTF.

This clone was seen a single time. One end of the junction does not line up with germline, which may come from a read error. This rearrangement joins TRBV7-7 to TRBJ2-1; 8 bases agree with TRBD2. The CDR3 extends over 15 amino acids. Per germline, CDR1 SSHAT and CDR2 FNYEAQ (reference sequence). CDR3 nucleotide sequence: TGTGCTAGCAGCTCGGGGGGGAGCCCCTACAATGAGCAGTTCTTC. Amino acids: CASSSGGSPYNEQFF.

This chain links TRBV28 with TRBJ1-2; no firm D call. The CDR3 has 12 amino acids. V was pared by 3 bases and J by 8 bases, with 10 bases between. Germline V lookup: CDR1 MDHEN, CDR2 SYDVKM. CDR3 sequence: CASSLIGYGYTF. The CDR3 DNA follows: TGTGCCAGCAGTTTGATCGGGTACGGCTACACCTTC.

This clone was counted only a few times. The identical CDR3 is also encoded by other nucleotide sequences in the sample. CDR3 nucleotides: TGTGCCAGCTCACCGGAAGGACAGGGGAGCGGCTACACCTTC. Residues: CASSPEGQGSGYTF. The chain joins TRBV18 to TRBJ1-2; 9 positions agree with TRBD1. Trimming cost V 3 bases and J 8 bases; bases outside gene matches: 7. This CDR3 has 14 residues. The germline gives CDR1 KGHSH, CDR2 LQKENI.

The V and J genes are TRBV19 and TRBJ1-2, with D tentatively TRBD1 (5 bases). CDR1 and CDR2 (germline): LNHDA, SQIVND (reference sequence). This CDR3 contains 14 residues. V was cut by 4 bases and J by 5 bases, with 14 bases left in between. The CDR3 here is CASSTGTVSYGYTF. As DNA, the CDR3 is TGTGCCAGTAGTACGGGGACGGTCTCTTATGGCTACACCTTC.

The gene calls are TRBV3-1 (or the pseudogene TRBV3-2) and TRBJ2-1; TRBD2 matches at 10 bases. The CDR3 sequence is 15 residues long. J lost 0 bases, V lost 7 bases, and 3 bases had no gene match. Per germline, CDR1 LGHDT and CDR2 YNNKEL (reference sequence). The CDR3 is CASTLAGSSYNEQFF. CDR3 coding DNA: TGTGCCAGCACACTAGCGGGGAGCTCCTACAATGAGCAGTTCTTC.

The V call is TRBV19, the J call TRBJ2-3; D gene ambiguous. The germline V and J ends were trimmed by 7 bases and 2 bases, with 10 bases remaining between them. The CDR3 is 13 amino acids. The germline gives CDR1 LNHDA, CDR2 SQIVND (reference sequence). CDR3 sequence reads: CASMGRFTDTQYF. The CDR3 coding sequence is TGTGCCAGTATGGGAAGATTCACAGATACGCAGTATTTT. Combining the CDR3 with reference TRBV19 and TRBJ2-3 gives the whole variable domain DGGITQSPKYLFRKEGQNVTLSCEQNLNHDAMYWYRQDPGQGLRLIYYSQIVNDFQKGDIAEGYSVSREKKESFPLTVTSAQKNPTAFYLCASMGRFTDTQYFGPGTRLTVL.

The V gene is TRBV4-1, the J gene TRBJ1-6; TRBD1 might be the D (5 bases). V was trimmed by 2 bases and J by 6 bases, leaving 14 bases between them. The CDR3 covers 16 residues. Looked up from germline, CDR1 is MGHRA and CDR2 is YSYEKL. Here the CDR3 DNA reads TGCGCCAGCAGCCAAACTACTCGGGGGGTTAATTCACCCCTCCACTTT. Amino acid sequence: CASSQTTRGVNSPLHF.

The chain has TRBV6-1 and TRBJ1-6; no reliable D call. V was cut by 0 bases and J by 10 bases, with 16 bases left in between. This CDR3 comprises 16 residues. Germline V CDR1 and CDR2: MNHNS, SASEGT. DNA of the CDR3: TGTGCCAGCAGTGAAGCGAGACCCTTATCCGGGTCACCCCTCCACTTT. It yields the protein CASSEARPLSGSPLHF.

The V gene is TRBV7-8, the J gene TRBJ1-5, with D possibly TRBD1 on 6 matching bases. The CDR3 length is 16 residues. The V end was cut by 5 bases, the J end by 0 bases, with 14 bases between. Germline V lookup: CDR1 SGHVS, CDR2 FQNEAQ. The CDR3 loop reads CASSNGPGHSNQPQHF. The CDR3 nucleotides read TGTGCCAGCAGCAATGGCCCGGGACATAGCAATCAGCCCCAGCATTTT.

The rearrangement links TRBV12-3 or TRBV12-4 to TRBJ1-5; D unclear. This CDR3 spans 11 amino acids. Deletions cut 4 bases from V and 12 bases from J, with 10 bases between. Here the CDR3 DNA reads TGTGCCAGCAGTTCAGAGCAGTTCCAGCATTTT. Encoded protein: CASSSEQFQHF.

V usage is TRBV6-5 and J usage is TRBJ2-1, with TRBD2 as a possible D gene (6 bases). The CDR3 totals 14 residues. The germline V gene has CDR1 MNHEY and CDR2 SVGAGI. Trimming shortened V by 5 bases and J by 3 bases, and 11 bases separated the two germline ends. CDR3 loop: CASSPGTLYNEQFF. CDR3 bases: TGTGCCAGCAGTCCCGGGACTCTCTACAATGAGCAGTTCTTC.

V and J are TRBV4-1 and TRBJ2-1, with 9 bases matching TRBD2. J gave up 3 bases and V 3 bases, and 12 bases lay outside the gene matches. There are 18 residues in the CDR3. CDR1 is MGHRA and CDR2 is YSYEKL in the germline V gene. The CDR3 loop is CASSQYPPSSGGYNEQFF. The CDR3 DNA reads as TGCGCCAGCAGCCAGTACCCCCCGAGTAGCGGGGGCTACAATGAGCAGTTCTTC.

The chain employs TRBV7-9 and TRBJ1-1; D gene ambiguous. V shed 8 bases and J shed 1 base, with 8 bases lying between them. CDR3 length equals 12 residues. Per germline, CDR1 SEHNR and CDR2 FQNEAQ (reference sequence). The CDR3 DNA follows: TGTGCCAGCGGGAGGGCGAACACTGAAGCTTTCTTT. This sequence encodes CASGRANTEAFF. Drawing the rest from reference TRBV7-9 and TRBJ1-1, the complete variable domain is DTGVSQNPRHKITKRGQNVTFRCDPISEHNRLYWYRQTLGQGPEFLTYFQNEAQLEKSRLLSDRFSAERPKGSFSTLEIQRTEQGDSAMYLCASGRANTEAFFGQGTRLTVV.